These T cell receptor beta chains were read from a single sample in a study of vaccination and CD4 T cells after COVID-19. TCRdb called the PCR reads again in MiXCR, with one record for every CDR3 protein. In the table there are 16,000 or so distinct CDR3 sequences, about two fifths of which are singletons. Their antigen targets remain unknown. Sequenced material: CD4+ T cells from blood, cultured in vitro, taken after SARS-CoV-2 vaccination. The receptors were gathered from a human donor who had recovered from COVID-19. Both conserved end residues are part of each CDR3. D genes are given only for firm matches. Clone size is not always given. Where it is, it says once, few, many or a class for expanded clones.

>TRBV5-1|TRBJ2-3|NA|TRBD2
TGCGCCAGCAGCCCATCAGCGGGAGGGGCCACAGATACGCAGTATTTT
CASSPSAGGATDTQYF
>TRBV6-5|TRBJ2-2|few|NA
TGTGCCAGCAGTTACTCGAAAGGAAACAGGGTCGGGCTAGCGAGTAACACCGGGGAGCTGTTTTTT
CASSYSKGNRVGLASNTGELFF
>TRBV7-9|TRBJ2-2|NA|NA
TGTGCCAGCAGCCGGACAGCTGTTAACACCGGGGAGCTGTTTTTT
CASSRTAVNTGELFF
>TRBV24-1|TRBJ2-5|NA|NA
TGTGCCACCAGTGATTCTAGCCAAGAGGCCCAGTACTTC
CATSDSSQEAQYF
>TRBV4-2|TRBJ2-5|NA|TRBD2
TGTGCCAGCAGCCGGGGGAGCGGGAGTGAGACCCAGTACTTC
CASSRGSGSETQYF
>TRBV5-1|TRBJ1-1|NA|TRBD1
TGCGCCAGCAGCTTCGGACAGGGGGCAATGAACACTGAAGCTTTCTTT
CASSFGQGAMNTEAFF
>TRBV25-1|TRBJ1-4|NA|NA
TGTGCCAGCAGCGATACAGGGTTCGGGATGAAAAAACTGTTTTTT
CASSDTGFGMKKLFF
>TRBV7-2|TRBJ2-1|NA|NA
TGTGCCAGCAGCTTAGAAGCGGCCGTTTCGGTCAATGAGCAGTTCTTC
CASSLEAAVSVNEQFF
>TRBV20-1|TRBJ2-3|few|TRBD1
TGCAGTGCCGAAGTCCGGGACAGGGGTACAGATACGCAGTATTTT
CSAEVRDRGTDTQYF
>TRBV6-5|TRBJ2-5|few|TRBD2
TGTGCCAGCAGTTCTCGCCTAGCGGGAGTGGCCCAGTACTTC
CASSSRLAGVAQYF
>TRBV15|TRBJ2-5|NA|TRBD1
TGTGCCACCAGCTCCGGGACAGGGAGATGGGAGACCCAGTACTTC
CATSSGTGRWETQYF
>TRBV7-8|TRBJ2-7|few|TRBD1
TGTGCCAGCAGCAAAGGACAGGGTAGTGTCTACGAGCAGTACTTC
CASSKGQGSVYEQYF
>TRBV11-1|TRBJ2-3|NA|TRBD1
TGTGCCAGCAGTCAAACCGGGACAGCCGTCGATACGCAGTATTTT
CASSQTGTAVDTQYF
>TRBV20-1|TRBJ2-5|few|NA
TGCAGTGCTATTCACGTTCAAGAGACCCAGTACTTC
CSAIHVQETQYF
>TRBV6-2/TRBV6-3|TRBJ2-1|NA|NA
TGTGCCAGCAGTAGTGGGACACCCTTACAGGGGCAGTTCTTC
CASSSGTPLQGQFF
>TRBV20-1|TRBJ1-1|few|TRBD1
TGCAGTGCTCTCGCGTGGACAGGGTGGACTGAAGCTTTCTTT
CSALAWTGWTEAFF
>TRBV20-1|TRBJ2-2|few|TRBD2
TGCAGCGTGGCCGGACTAGCGAGGAACACCGGGGAGCTGTTTTTT
CSVAGLARNTGELFF
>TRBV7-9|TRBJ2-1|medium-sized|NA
TGTGCCGTCGAACAGGGGACCTCCCAACTAGCGGCGAATGAGCAGTTCTTC
CAVEQGTSQLAANEQFF
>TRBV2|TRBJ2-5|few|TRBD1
TGTGCCAGCAGGCTAGACAGGGTGGAGACCCAGTACTTC
CASRLDRVETQYF
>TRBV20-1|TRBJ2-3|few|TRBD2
TGCAGTGCTAGAGTGGGCGGGACTAGCGGGAGTGGGGCAGATACGCAGTATTTT
CSARVGGTSGSGADTQYF
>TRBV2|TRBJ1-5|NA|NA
TGTGCCAGCAGTGGACAGAGCAATCAGCCCCAGCATTTT
CASSGQSNQPQHF
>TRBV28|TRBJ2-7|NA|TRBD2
TGTGCCAGCAGTTCCAGCGGGAGGCGCGAGCAGTACTTC
CASSSSGRREQYF
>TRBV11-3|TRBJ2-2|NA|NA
TGTGCCAGCAGGAGGGGGGCTCGCACCGGGGAGCTGTTTTTT
CASRRGARTGELFF
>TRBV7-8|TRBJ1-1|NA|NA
TGTGCCAGCAGCTTGACCCTAGGGGCTGAAGCTTTCTTT
CASSLTLGAEAFF
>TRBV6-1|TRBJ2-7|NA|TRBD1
TGTGCCAGCAGTGAAGCTGGGACAGGGGGCTACGAGCAGTACTTC
CASSEAGTGGYEQYF
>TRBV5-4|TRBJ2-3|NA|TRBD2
TGTGCCAGCAGAGAGGGACTAGCGGGAGGAGTATCGCTAGATACGCAGTATTTT
CASREGLAGGVSLDTQYF
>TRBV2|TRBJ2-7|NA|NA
TGTGCCAGCAGTGATGAGGTTAAGGCCGAGCAGTACTTC
CASSDEVKAEQYF
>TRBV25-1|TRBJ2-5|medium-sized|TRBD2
TGTGCCAGCAGTGATCCCCCGTCTAGCGGGAGAGAGACCCAGTACTTC
CASSDPPSSGRETQYF
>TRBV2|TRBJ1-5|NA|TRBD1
TGTGCCACCAAAACAGGGGTTGAGGGTCAGCCCCAGCATTTT
CATKTGVEGQPQHF
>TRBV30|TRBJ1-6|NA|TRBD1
TGTGCCTGGAGACTTGACAGGGGGGAGCCCCTCCACTTT
CAWRLDRGEPLHF
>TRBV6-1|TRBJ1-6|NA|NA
TGTGCCAGCAGTCCCAGGACGTTCTCACCCCTCCACTTT
CASSPRTFSPLHF
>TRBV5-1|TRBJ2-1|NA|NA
TGCGCCAGCAGCTTGCGGGACACCTCATACAATGAGCAGTTCTTC
CASSLRDTSYNEQFF
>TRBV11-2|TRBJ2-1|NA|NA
TGTGCCAGCAGCCGACCCTTTCGGGCTAATGAGCAGTTCTTC
CASSRPFRANEQFF
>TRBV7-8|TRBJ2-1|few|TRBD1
TGTGCCAGCAGCCCACGGACAGGGGGTTCAAGCAATGAGCAGTTCTTC
CASSPRTGGSSNEQFF
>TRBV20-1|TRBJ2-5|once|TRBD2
TGCAGTGCTTATAAGGCTAGCGGGAGTCCGCAAGAGACCCAGTACTTC
CSAYKASGSPQETQYF
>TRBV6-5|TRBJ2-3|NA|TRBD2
TGTGCCAGCAGTTATAATCAGATAGCGGGAGGCACAGATACGCAGTATTTT
CASSYNQIAGGTDTQYF
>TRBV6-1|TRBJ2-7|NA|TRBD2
TGTGCCAGCAGAAATAGCGGGAGGGCCCACTACGAGCAGTACTTC
CASRNSGRAHYEQYF
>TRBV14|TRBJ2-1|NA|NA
TGTGCCAGCAGCCAAGATTTCTCCACATCGGCAAATGAGCAGTTCTTC
CASSQDFSTSANEQFF
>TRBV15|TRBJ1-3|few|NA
TGTGCCACCAGCAGAGGGGTAGCAGGAAACACCATATATTTT
CATSRGVAGNTIYF
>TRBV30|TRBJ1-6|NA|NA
TGTGCCTGGAGTAGCACGGAGAGGGGATCACCCCTCCACTTT
CAWSSTERGSPLHF
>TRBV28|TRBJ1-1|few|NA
TGTGCCAGCAGTTCTCGGCCGACAACATCTAACACTGAAGCTTTCTTT
CASSSRPTTSNTEAFF
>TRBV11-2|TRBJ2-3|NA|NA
TGTGCCAGCAGCCCCCTCCCGGGAGTGGGTGATACGCAGTATTTT
CASSPLPGVGDTQYF
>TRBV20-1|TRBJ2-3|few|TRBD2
TGCAGTGCTAGAGGGGCTAGCGGGTGGGGAGATACGCAGTATTTT
CSARGASGWGDTQYF
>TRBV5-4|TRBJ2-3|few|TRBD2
TGTGCCAGCGGGCTTAAGAGCGGGAGAATGACGCAGTATTTT
CASGLKSGRMTQYF
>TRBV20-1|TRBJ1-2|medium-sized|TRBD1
TGCAGTGCAATTTTTGGGACAGGGTATGGCTACACCTTC
CSAIFGTGYGYTF
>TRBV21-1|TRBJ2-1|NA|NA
TGTGCCAGCAGCAAAGATGGGTGTCGCTCCTACAATGAGCAGTTCTTC
CASSKDGCRSYNEQFF
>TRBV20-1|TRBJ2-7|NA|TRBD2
TGCAGTGCTAGTGCCCCCGCTTCTAGCGGGAGACTCTACGAGCAGTACTTC
CSASAPASSGRLYEQYF
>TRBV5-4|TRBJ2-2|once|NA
TGTGCCAGCAGCTTGGCTCGCGCGTCAGCGACCGGGGAGCTGTTTTTT
CASSLARASATGELFF
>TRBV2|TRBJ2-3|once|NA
TGTGCCAGCAGTGATGCGATGGCAGATACGCAGTATTTT
CASSDAMADTQYF
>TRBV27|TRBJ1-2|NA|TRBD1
TGTGCCAGCAGTTCCTCTCTCCGGGACAGGGCAAGAAACTATGGCTACACCTTC
CASSSSLRDRARNYGYTF
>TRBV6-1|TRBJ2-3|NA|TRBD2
TGTGCCAGCAGTGAGTTGGTACTAGCGGGAGTCCCAGATACGCAGTATTTT
CASSELVLAGVPDTQYF
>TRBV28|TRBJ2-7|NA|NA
TGTGCCAGCAGTTTACCCTCTACAGGCTACGAGCAGTACTTC
CASSLPSTGYEQYF
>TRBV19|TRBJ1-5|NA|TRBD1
TGTGCCAGTACCCGGACAGGGCTGGGTCAGCCCCAGCATTTT
CASTRTGLGQPQHF
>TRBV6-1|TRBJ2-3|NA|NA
TGTGCCAGCAGTGACCGATGGAGCGCAGATACGCAGTATTTT
CASSDRWSADTQYF